The 14 T cell receptor beta chains presented below share a single source sample, sequenced in a study of cytomegalovirus exposure and HLA in healthy donors. The PCR used 60 Vbeta and 13 Jbeta primers. Sequenced by immunoSEQ multiplex PCR; TCRdb stores in-frame clones only, minus some. The table shows 95,000 to 150,000 clones, with roughly 71% occurring only once. Sequencing used PBMCs. These receptors were taken from a woman between 35 and 50 years old in good health and CMV-seropositive.

This clone has only a few counts. The rearrangement links TRBV9 to TRBJ2-2, with D possibly matching TRBD1 (6 bases). The CDR3 runs 15 residues. Trimming pared 3 bases from V and 8 bases from J, leaving 17 bases between. Per the germline V gene, CDR1 is SGDLS and CDR2 is YYNGEE. CDR3 sequence (DNA): TGTGCCAGCAGCGAGGGGGACCTTCTTGGGGGGGAGCTGTTTTTT. This translates into CASSEGDLLGGELFF.

The chain uses TRBV6-1 and TRBJ1-2; D uncertain. This CDR3 comprises 15 residues. Germline assignment: CDR1 MNHNS and CDR2 SASEGT. Trimming left V 3 bases short and J 1 base short, with 12 bases between. The CDR3 sequence: CASSDPSGINYGYTF. The DNA of the CDR3 is TGTGCCAGCAGTGATCCGTCAGGCATTAACTATGGCTACACCTTC.

The V call is TRBV6-5, the J call TRBJ1-2; D is possibly TRBD1 (6 bases). The V gene lost 5 bases and the J gene lost 5 bases, with 18 bases spanning the gap. CDR1 is MNHEY, CDR2 SVGAGI, per germline. CDR3 length: 15 residues. The CDR3 here is CASSQQAGGGYGYTF. CDR3 sequence (DNA): TGTGCCAGCAGTCAACAAGCGGGGGGCGGGTATGGCTACACCTTC.

V and J are TRBV28 and TRBJ2-4, with TRBD1 matching over 7 bases. The CDR3 is 15 amino acids. The germline V gene has CDR1 MDHEN and CDR2 SYDVKM. V was pared by 5 bases and J by 0 bases, with 4 bases of the junction left unmatched. Here the CDR3 DNA reads TGTGCCAGCAGTCCTGACAGGGAAGCCAAAAACATTCAGTACTTC. This translates into CASSPDREAKNIQYF.

The V gene is TRBV5-6, the J gene TRBJ2-1; TRBD2 agrees at 15 bases. J lost 8 bases, V lost 3 bases, and 6 bases had no gene match. Germline-derived CDR1 and CDR2 are SGHDT and YYEEEE. The CDR3 totals 16 residues. CDR3 in amino acids: CASSSRTSGRGDEQFF. The CDR3 DNA follows: TGTGCCAGCAGCTCCAGGACTAGCGGGAGGGGTGATGAGCAGTTCTTC.

This clone showed up just a few times. The chain joins TRBV19 to TRBJ1-4; tentatively, D is TRBD1 (6 bases). Trimming took off 5 bases at V and 10 bases at J, with 17 bases between the two ends. Germline CDR1 LNHDA, CDR2 SQIVND (reference sequence). The length of the CDR3 is 14 residues. This CDR3 reads CASSAPGQRRKLFF. As DNA, the CDR3 is TGTGCCAGTAGTGCACCGGGACAAAGGAGAAAACTGTTTTTT.

The gene calls are TRBV5-1 and TRBJ1-1, with TRBD1 identical over 7 bases. Germline V gene lookup returns CDR1 SGHRS and CDR2 YFSETQ. CDR3 length: 14 residues. The J segment lost 5 bases and the V segment lost 7 bases, leaving 11 bases of the junction unmatched. This chain's CDR3 is CASRSMTGRTEAFF. The CDR3, as DNA: TGCGCCAGCCGAAGTATGACAGGGCGGACTGAAGCTTTCTTT. The full variable domain, rest sourced from reference TRBV5-1 and TRBJ1-1, is KAGVTQTPRYLIKTRGQQVTLSCSPISGHRSVSWYQQTPGQGLQFLFEYFSETQRNKGNFPGRFSGRQFSNSRSEMNVSTLELGDSALYLCASRSMTGRTEAFFGQGTRLTVV.

The chain combines TRBV19 with TRBJ1-2, with 9 bases fitting TRBD1. The V gene's germline CDR1 is LNHDA and CDR2 SQIVND (reference sequence). The CDR3 extends over 15 amino acids. After removal of 5 bases from V and 8 bases from J, the junction contained 12 bases not matched to a gene. CDR3 sequence (DNA): TGTGCCAGTAGTCGGGGGGACAGGGTGGTTTACGGCTACACCTTC. Its protein is CASSRGDRVVYGYTF.

This clone was recorded a few times. The gene calls are TRBV4-2 and TRBJ1-1, with D perhaps matching TRBD1 (5 bases). Per the germline V gene, CDR1 is LGHNA and CDR2 is YNFKEQ. V lost 4 bases to trimming and J lost 7 bases, with 16 bases between them. The CDR3 covers 14 residues. The CDR3 protein is CASSPPGRAYEAFF. The DNA of the CDR3 is TGTGCCAGCAGCCCCCCGGGCAGGGCATATGAAGCTTTCTTT.

This clone was observed a few times. This rearrangement joins TRBV7-3 to TRBJ2-1, with D possibly TRBD2 on 6 matching bases. Trimming shortened V by 5 bases and J by 1 base, and 24 bases separated the two germline ends. The CDR3 covers 19 residues. Germline V gene lookup returns CDR1 SGHTA and CDR2 FQGTGA. In DNA form, the CDR3 reads TGTGCCAGCAGCGCCGCCCGGGACTCGATCAAGGGATCCTACAATGAGCAGTTCTTC. This sequence encodes CASSAARDSIKGSYNEQFF.

The J gene is TRBJ2-2, the V gene TRBV13; D unresolved. The CDR3 sequence is 12 residues long. The ends were cut back, 6 bases at V and 6 bases at J, with 8 bases in the middle. The V gene's germline CDR1 is PRHDT and CDR2 FYEKMQ (reference sequence). The CDR3 here is CASREQSGELFF. For the CDR3, the DNA is TGTGCCAGCAGGGAGCAATCCGGGGAGCTGTTTTTT. The full variable domain, with the rest looked up from reference TRBV13 and TRBJ2-2, is AAGVIQSPRHLIKEKRETATLKCYPIPRHDTVYWYQQGPGQDPQFLISFYEKMQSDKGSIPDRFSAQQFSDYHSELNMSSLELGDSALYFCASREQSGELFFGEGSRLTVL.

This chain connects TRBV28 to TRBJ2-1, with TRBD1 matching 9 bases. Trimming at V came to 5 bases and at J to 8 bases, leaving 7 bases not matched to a gene. This CDR3 has 14 residues. The germline V gene has CDR1 MDHEN and CDR2 SYDVKM. CDR3 DNA: TGTGCCAGCAGTCCGGACAGGGGCGGGGATGAGCAGTTCTTC. Its translation: CASSPDRGGDEQFF.

V is TRBV19 and J is TRBJ2-1, with 7 bases identical to TRBD2. This CDR3 is 13 amino acids long. V gave up 3 bases and J gave up 8 bases; unmatched junction bases: 4. Germline-derived CDR1 and CDR2 are LNHDA and SQIVND (reference sequence). CDR3 region: CASSMTSLHEQFF. CDR3 DNA sequence: TGTGCCAGTAGTATGACTAGCCTCCATGAGCAGTTCTTC.

V is TRBV7-2 and J is TRBJ1-5; D call uncertain. The CDR3 covers 14 residues. V gave up 5 bases and J gave up 3 bases, with 11 bases separating them. The germline CDR1 and CDR2 sequences are SGHTA and FQGNSA. The CDR3 loop reads CASSPTGNNQPQHF. CDR3 nucleotide sequence: TGTGCCAGCAGCCCTACGGGAAACAATCAGCCCCAGCATTTT.